This T cell receptor (beta chain) was documented in a study of blood T cell repertoires in COVID-19. Study overall: Samples came from the United States, Italy and Spain, spanning acute and convalescent COVID-19. PBMCs, B-cell-depleted T cells, or T cells provided the cDNA or gDNA that made up the material.

Authors' analysis steps: Using reference gene primer amplification, nucleated cell counts were estimated. Assay: immunoSEQ multiplex PCR; the TCRdb copy retains only in-frame clones and omits some. Clonal size and the V and J genes are those of that table, whereas D and trimming came from the DNA. Here the sample spans under 300,000 clones, approximately 86% being singletons. The CDR3 consists of 17 residues. V was pared by 1 base and J by 5 bases, with 7 bases of the junction left unmatched. The germline V gene encodes CDR1 MNHNS and CDR2 SASEGT. The chain combines TRBV6-1 with TRBJ2-3, with 12 bases lining up with TRBD2. What was sequenced was peripheral blood. The sequence was obtained from a man in his sixties who had recovered from COVID-19. The CDR3 region is CASSEETSGGPGDTQYF. The DNA for the CDR3 is TGTGCCAGCAGTGAAGAAACTAGCGGGGGGCCAGGAGATACGCAGTATTTT.